The 30 T cell receptor beta chains in this list originate from one sample, sequenced in a study of blood T cells in healthy people across ages. With a J-beta primer mix and a sample-barcoded 5' primer, a second PCR ran about 6 to 11 cycles. MiXCR, run by TCRdb on the 5' RACE reads, gives a single entry per CDR3 protein. This repertoire shows around 670,000 distinct CDR3 sequences, roughly 30% found once; its top ten account for approximately 14%. Material for sequencing was blood. The receptors here all came from a woman aged 80 or over in good health.

The genes are TRBV20-1 and TRBJ2-7; D is possibly TRBD1 (6 bases). Looked up from germline, CDR1 is DFQATT and CDR2 is SNEGSKA (reference sequence). The germline V and J ends were trimmed by 6 bases and 3 bases, with 15 bases remaining between them. The CDR3 runs 13 residues. The CDR3 nucleotides are TGCAGTGCGTCCAGGGACAAACGCTACGAGCAGTACTTC. Protein: CSASRDKRYEQYF.

This clonotype was recorded many times. This sequence joins TRBV6-1 and TRBJ2-7; 8 nucleotides line up with TRBD1. From germline, CDR1 is MNHNS and CDR2 SASEGT. With V trimmed by 4 bases and J by 7 bases, 6 bases remained unmatched. This CDR3 spans 13 amino acids. Here the CDR3 reads CASSATGAREQYF. Here the CDR3 DNA reads TGTGCCAGCAGTGCGACAGGGGCGAGGGAGCAGTACTTC.

Only one count was recorded for this clonotype. The DNA is left out, because the CDR3 cannot be placed on it with certainty; the CDR3 is given as TCRdb lists it. The chain carries TRBV28 and TRBJ1-5; the listed D gene, TRBD1, was not tested against the DNA. The CDR3 numbers 15 amino acids, ends counted. Germline CDR1 is MDHEN and CDR2 is SYDVKM. CDR3 amino acids: CASSFLAGGNQPQHF.

As regards this clonotype: A read error is possible here, since a much larger clone lies one base away. The chain joins TRBV20-1 to TRBJ1-6, with D possibly being TRBD1 (5 bases). Germline lookup yields CDR1 DFQATT and CDR2 SNEGSKA (reference sequence). This CDR3 has 15 amino acids. V was pared by 1 base and J by 8 bases, with 15 bases between. The CDR3 here is CSARAWGDRDSPLHF. Written as DNA, the CDR3 is TGCAGTGCTAGAGCTTGGGGGGACCGGGATTCACCCCTCCACTTT.

In the case of this clonotype: This may be a read error: a much more frequent sequence differs by one nucleotide. The V call is TRBV7-9, the J call TRBJ2-1; 8 bases are a match to TRBD2. The CDR3 extends over 13 amino acids. Germline V gene sequence: CDR1 SEHNR, CDR2 FQNEAQ (reference sequence). With 11 bases clipped from V and 8 bases from J, the junction kept 11 bases outside the gene matches. CDR3 coding DNA: TGTGCCGGACGATTACTAGCGGACGATGAGCAGTTCTTC. This encodes CAGRLLADDEQFF. Combining the CDR3 with reference TRBV7-9 and TRBJ2-1 gives the whole variable domain DTGVSQNPRHKITKRGQNVTFRCDPISEHNRLYWYRQTLGQGPEFLTYFQNEAQLEKSRLLSDRFSAERPKGSFSTLEIQRTEQGDSAMYLCAGRLLADDEQFFGPGTRLTVL.

This chain connects TRBV6-5 to TRBJ2-5; D gene uncertain. CDR3 length: 15 amino acids. Germline assignment: CDR1 MNHEY and CDR2 SVGAGI. V was clipped by 2 bases and J by 1 base, with 11 bases between them. CDR3 DNA sequence: TGTGCCAGCAGTTACAGTGAAACGCTCCAAGAGACCCAGTACTTC. Protein sequence: CASSYSETLQETQYF.

Note on this clonotype: Given a much more abundant clone one base away, this may be a read error. The V call is TRBV12-3 or TRBV12-4, the J call TRBJ1-6; TRBD1 is a possible D gene (5 bases). CDR3 length equals 14 residues. Trimming took off 8 bases at V and 2 bases at J, with 10 bases between the two ends. The CDR3 here is CASGLGAYNSPLHF. CDR3 coding DNA: TGTGCCAGCGGGCTGGGGGCCTATAATTCACCCCTCCACTTT.

This sequence joins TRBV7-9 and TRBJ2-1; D call uncertain. V lost 5 bases to trimming and J lost 0 bases, with 11 bases between them. Germline CDR1 and CDR2: SEHNR and FQNEAQ (reference sequence). This CDR3 is built from 15 residues. The CDR3, as DNA: TGTGCCAGCAGCGCCGGCCGGAGCTCCTACAATGAGCAGTTCTTC. Its protein product is CASSAGRSSYNEQFF.

The rearrangement joins TRBV5-1 to TRBJ2-7; 7 nucleotides agree with TRBD1. CDR1 and CDR2 from the germline V gene are SGHRS and YFSETQ. The length of the CDR3 is 17 residues. Unmatched junction bases numbered 18, after V lost 4 bases and J lost 5 bases. The CDR3 is CASSPRAGTVSSDEQYF. The CDR3 nucleotides are TGCGCCAGCAGCCCCCGGGCTGGGACAGTTTCGAGCGACGAGCAGTACTTC.

This clonotype was detected ten times or more. The chain employs TRBV6-5 and TRBJ2-7, with D possibly being TRBD2 (7 bases). Germline V CDR1 and CDR2: MNHEY, SVGAGI. The CDR3 runs to 16 residues. Trimming shortened V by 7 bases and J by 2 bases, and 21 bases separated the two germline ends. The CDR3 region has the DNA TGTGCCAGCAAAAAGGGGGGGGTGGGCATGACCTACGAGCAGTACTTC. As protein: CASKKGGVGMTYEQYF.

The table lists this clonotype with many counts. A much larger clone lies one base from this, so it may be a read error. The chain joins TRBV5-1 to TRBJ2-7, with unresolved D. The CDR3 has 14 amino acids. Germline V gives CDR1 SGHRS, CDR2 YFSETQ. This CDR3 reads CASSFGLFSYEQYF. The CDR3 region has the DNA TGCGCCAGCAGCTTTGGGCTATTCTCCTATGAGCAGTACTTC.

The chain is built from TRBV7-2 and TRBJ1-5; D might be TRBD1 (5 bases). V dropped 7 bases and J dropped 3 bases, with 10 bases sitting between them. CDR3 length: 13 residues. The V gene's germline CDR1 is SGHTA and CDR2 FQGNSA. The CDR3 region is CASTGTYNQPQHF. The CDR3, as DNA: TGTGCCAGCACCGGGACGTACAATCAGCCCCAGCATTTT.

The rearrangement joins TRBV20-1 to TRBJ2-6, with D hard to call. Germline CDR1 reads DFQATT; CDR2 reads SNEGSKA (reference sequence). Deletions cut 3 bases from V and 0 bases from J, with 12 bases between. CDR3 size: 16 residues. The CDR3 is CSARGPLVSGANVLTF. The DNA of the CDR3 is TGCAGTGCTAGGGGCCCCCTAGTCTCTGGGGCCAACGTCCTGACTTTC.

Many counts were recorded for this clonotype. This chain uses TRBV7-3 with TRBJ2-5; D may correspond to TRBD1 or TRBD2 (5 bases each). Germline assignment: CDR1 SGHTA and CDR2 FQGTGA. The CDR3 contains 16 residues. Trimming took 2 bases from V and 5 from J, leaving 18 bases between them. As DNA, the CDR3 is TGTGCCAGCAGCTTACTACCGGGAAAGGCAGGGGAGACCCAGTACTTC. Its translation: CASSLLPGKAGETQYF.

This clonotype appeared many times. This sequence joins TRBV6-1 and TRBJ2-5; TRBD2 might be the D (5 bases). Germline CDR1 is MNHNS and CDR2 is SASEGT. The CDR3 totals 14 residues. V was shortened by 7 bases and J by 0 bases, with 12 bases between the two germline ends. The CDR3 DNA reads TGTGCCAGCAAGGGAACGGGGTACCAAGAGACCCAGTACTTC. Protein product: CASKGTGYQETQYF.

Regarding this clonotype: A much larger clone lies a single base off, so this may be a read error. This chain uses TRBV27 with TRBJ2-7; no reliable D call. V lost 2 bases and J 5 bases, leaving 13 bases between the germline ends. The length of the CDR3 is 14 residues. CDR1 is MNHEY, CDR2 SMNVEV, per germline (reference sequence). CDR3 in DNA: TGTGCCAGCAGTTTAACAGATTCTCAGGACGAGCAGTACTTC. The encoded protein is CASSLTDSQDEQYF.

In the case of this clonotype: This may be a read error: a much more frequent sequence differs by one nucleotide. The genes are TRBV10-3 and TRBJ1-1; D not resolved. V dropped 0 bases and J dropped 1 base, with 6 bases sitting between them. The CDR3 sequence is 14 residues long. Germline lookup yields CDR1 ENHRY and CDR2 SYGVKD. The CDR3 nucleotides are TGTGCCATCAGTGAGTCGTGTACGAACACTGAAGCTTTCTTT. Protein: CAISESCTNTEAFF.

This clonotype has more than one count but fewer than ten. The chain joins TRBV9 to TRBJ1-4; 7 nucleotides match TRBD1. The CDR3 has 14 amino acids. CDR1 and CDR2 (germline): SGDLS, YYNGEE. Losses at the gene ends were 4 bases for V and 8 bases for J; bases not matched to a gene: 8. This chain's CDR3 is CASSQTGRQEKLFF. The CDR3, as DNA: TGTGCCAGCAGCCAGACAGGGCGGCAGGAAAAACTGTTTTTT.

Of note for this clonotype: A much larger clone differs by one base, so this may be a read error. The J gene is TRBJ2-7, the V gene TRBV6-2 or TRBV6-3; D gene unclear. The CDR3 is 14 residues long. Germline-derived CDR1 and CDR2 are MNHEY and SVGEGT. Trimming pared 10 bases from V and 5 bases from J, leaving 21 bases between. The CDR3 region has the DNA TGTGCCACCCCGGACCGGGTGGGCGTGAACGAGCAGTACTTC. Amino acid sequence: CATPDRVGVNEQYF.

The table lists this clonotype with many counts. The chain carries TRBV6-6 and TRBJ1-2; no clear D. CDR3 length equals 10 residues. The V and J ends lost 6 bases and 6 bases respectively, with 5 bases between them. CDR1 and CDR2 from the germline V gene are MNHNY and SVGAGI (reference sequence). The CDR3 DNA is TGTGCCAGCAGCGATAATGGCTACACCTTC. Translation gives CASSDNGYTF.

This sequence joins TRBV12-3 or TRBV12-4 and TRBJ2-2; either TRBD1 or TRBD2 may fit D (6 bases each). The CDR3 loop spans 17 amino acids. The V end was cut by 6 bases, the J end by 5 bases, with 22 bases between. The chain's CDR3 is CASSPSGGQGRTGELFF. The CDR3 DNA is TGTGCCAGCAGCCCAAGTGGGGGGCAGGGACGGACCGGGGAGCTGTTTTTT.

The gene calls are TRBV10-3 and TRBJ2-2; TRBD2 might be the D (5 bases). This CDR3 has 16 amino acids. V was shortened by 10 bases and J by 0 bases, with 18 bases between the two germline ends. CDR1 and CDR2 (germline): ENHRY, SYGVKD. The CDR3 coding sequence is TGTGCCAACTCCCGGACGGCGGGCGCGAACACCGGGGAGCTGTTTTTT. Its protein product is CANSRTAGANTGELFF.

This clonotype has ten or more counts. This chain uses TRBV7-8 with TRBJ2-1, with unresolved D. V shed 2 bases and J shed 6 bases, with 8 bases lying between them. The CDR3 spans 13 residues. CDR1 is SGHVS and CDR2 is FQNEAQ in the germline V gene. CDR3: CASSLWGINEQFF. The CDR3, as DNA: TGTGCCAGCAGCTTATGGGGTATCAATGAGCAGTTCTTC.

This clonotype was found a few times. The chain uses TRBV6-4 and TRBJ1-1; D uncertain. Trimming pared 6 bases from V and 3 bases from J, leaving 20 bases between. Germline V gene lookup returns CDR1 MRHNA and CDR2 SNTAGT. This CDR3 region has 16 residues. The CDR3 DNA follows: TGTGCCAGCAGGCCGGAACCCTACGTAAGCCACACTGAAGCTTTCTTT. Translating gives CASRPEPYVSHTEAFF.

This rearrangement joins TRBV10-3 to TRBJ2-3, with D perhaps TRBD2 (5 bases). The CDR3 covers 15 residues. The V gene's germline CDR1 is ENHRY and CDR2 SYGVKD. V shed 0 bases and J shed 0 bases, with 7 bases lying between them. Here the CDR3 DNA reads TGTGCCATCAGTGAGTCGAGCGGAAGCACAGATACGCAGTATTTT. Translated, it gives CAISESSGSTDTQYF.

To note about this clonotype: Its ends do not fully match the called genes, so a read error is possible. V and J are TRBV27 and TRBJ2-1, with D unresolved. This CDR3 comprises 15 residues. Germline V gene sequence: CDR1 MNHEY, CDR2 SMNVEV (reference sequence). The CDR3: CAGSARPGRYDQQFF. CDR3 coding DNA: TGTGCCGGCAGTGCGCGCCCCGGGCGGTATGATCAGCAGTTCTTC.

Ten or more counts support this clonotype. The rearrangement links TRBV20-1 to TRBJ2-5; 12 bases are a match to TRBD2. Germline assignment: CDR1 DFQATT and CDR2 SNEGSKA (reference sequence). Unmatched junction bases numbered 8, after V lost 5 bases and J lost 7 bases. The CDR3 contains 14 residues. CDR3: CSAVGLAGTRTQYF. In nucleotides, the CDR3 is TGCAGTGCTGTAGGACTAGCGGGGACTAGGACCCAGTACTTC.

This clonotype has ten or more counts. This chain joins TRBV11-2 and TRBJ2-1; the D gene is possibly TRBD2 (6 bases). Trimming stripped 2 bases from V and 8 bases from J, with 22 bases between. The CDR3 consists of 17 residues. The germline V gene encodes CDR1 SGHAT and CDR2 FQNNGV. The chain's CDR3 is CASSLRSTGGRLDEQFF. CDR3 bases: TGTGCCAGCAGCTTAAGATCAACCGGGGGAAGGCTCGATGAGCAGTTCTTC.

This sequence joins TRBV30 and TRBJ1-1; D might be TRBD1 (5 bases). Germline loops: CDR1 GTSNPN, CDR2 SVGIG (reference sequence). Trimming took 3 bases from V and 2 from J, leaving 13 bases between them. The CDR3 runs to 14 residues. The CDR3 region has the DNA TGTGCCTGGAGCTCCAGGGTTTCAAACACTGAAGCTTTCTTT. It translates to CAWSSRVSNTEAFF.

This clonotype was recorded many times. This rearrangement joins TRBV20-1 to TRBJ2-7, with D unresolved. The CDR3 spans 12 residues. The germline V gene encodes CDR1 DFQATT and CDR2 SNEGSKA (reference sequence). V lost 5 bases and J lost 6, with 14 bases in between. Written as DNA, the CDR3 is TGCAGTGCTGTCGGGCCTTCCCTCGAGCAGTACTTC. This sequence encodes CSAVGPSLEQYF.